This T cell receptor (beta chain) was documented in a study of CXCR3-negative and CXCR3-positive naive CD8 T cells. By phenotype, naive CD8+ T cells were CD45RO-CCR7+CD27+CD95-. CDR3 length equals 16 residues. The germline V gene has CDR1 WNHNN and CDR2 SYGVQD (reference sequence). Concerning this clonotype: The antigen is undetermined.

Findings and limits, study-wide: Sequencing showed both naive subsets with comparably high diversity, and memory CD8+ cells much lower. The TRB CDR3s that CXCR3-positive naive cells carried were more hydrophobic than those of CXCR3-negative naive cells.

UMI-labeled 5' RACE yielded the TRB cDNA libraries. Reprocessing the 5' RACE reads, TCRdb reports a single entry for every CDR3 protein and omits DNA. The sample holds about 110,000 distinct CDR3 sequences. This clonotype originated in a human donor in good health. Some clones in this sample may be carry-over from other donors' samples. Material: naive CXCR3+ CD8+ T cells from blood. Subset reported: CD45RO-CCR7+CD27+CD95- naive CD8+ T cells expressing CXCR3 (TNR3+). This chain connects TRBV10-1 to TRBJ1-2. The CDR3 is CASSENVGEDRYGYTF.